Following are 5 T cell receptor beta chains from one sample sequenced in a study of blood T cell repertoires in COVID-19. TCRdb's table, derived via immunoSEQ multiplex PCR, lists solely in-frame clones and lacks some. The table has under 550,000 clones, approximately 90% seen once. The sequencing sample was made of peripheral blood. The source is a man aged 18 to 30 with COVID-19, enrolled during active disease.

V gene TRBV5-4 combines with J gene TRBJ2-3; tentatively, D is TRBD2 (5 bases). The CDR3 is made up of 14 amino acids. CDR1 and CDR2 from the germline V gene are SGHNT and YYREEE (reference sequence). With 7 bases removed from V and 3 bases from J, the gap between germline ends came to 15 bases. CDR3 nucleotides: TGTGCCAGCGCCCCCACGCGAGGGACAGATACGCAGTATTTT. Translating it yields CASAPTRGTDTQYF.

The chain joins TRBV12-5 to TRBJ2-7; the match to TRBD1 covers 7 bases. Looked up from germline, CDR1 is LGHNT and CDR2 is FRNRAP. V was pared by 2 bases and J by 2 bases, with 18 bases of the junction left unmatched. CDR3 length: 19 amino acids. This chain's CDR3 is CASGLPYHPRDSLTYEQYF. The CDR3 region has the DNA TGTGCTAGTGGTTTGCCTTATCACCCTCGGGACAGCCTGACCTACGAGCAGTACTTC.

The J gene is TRBJ2-7, the V gene TRBV7-8; TRBD1 aligns across 7 bases. The CDR3 is made up of 15 amino acids. The V and J ends lost 7 bases and 3 bases, in that order; junction bases with no gene match: 12. Germline V gene lookup returns CDR1 SGHVS and CDR2 FQNEAQ. The CDR3 nucleotides read TGTGCCAGCACAAAGTACAGGGGAGTGGACTACGAGCAGTACTTC. This encodes CASTKYRGVDYEQYF.

DNA for the CDR3: TGTGCCAGCAGCCAATCCCCAGGGGGAGCTAATGAAAAACTGTTTTTT. Its protein product is CASSQSPGGANEKLFF. V gene TRBV4-2 combines with J gene TRBJ1-4; 7 bases map to TRBD1. The J segment lost 3 bases and the V segment lost 2 bases, leaving 6 bases of the junction unmatched. This CDR3 spans 16 amino acids. Germline V gene sequence: CDR1 LGHNA, CDR2 YNFKEQ.

This clone was counted between two and nine times. This chain connects TRBV7-2 to TRBJ2-7, with 7 bases matching TRBD2. This CDR3 comprises 15 residues. Germline CDR1 and CDR2: SGHTA and FQGNSA. J lost 1 base, V lost 1 base, and 4 bases had no gene match. The CDR3 protein is CASSLGLAVSYEQYF. CDR3 DNA sequence: TGTGCCAGCAGCTTAGGGCTAGCGGTATCCTACGAGCAGTACTTC.